This is a list of T cell receptor beta chains from one sample in a study of shared clonotypes between healthy human individuals. Sequenced by immunoSEQ multiplex PCR; TCRdb stores in-frame clones only, minus some. The sample yields hundreds of thousands of clones, over 65% seen once. The sample taken for sequencing was memory CD4+ T cells sorted from blood. The receptors originated from a woman in her 30s in good health. Both conserved end residues are part of each CDR3. A D gene is named only where the DNA matches it firmly. Expanded clones get a size class; other rows say once, few or many, or leave the size out.

V	J	D	size	DNA	CDR3
TRBV19	TRBJ2-5	TRBD2	few	TGTGCCAGTAGAGTAACCAGCGGGAGGGAGACCCAGTACTTC	CASRVTSGRETQYF
TRBV28	TRBJ2-7	-	-	TGTGCCAGCAGACTTACCCACAGGGGACTCTACGAGCAGTACTTC	CASRLTHRGLYEQYF
TRBV6-5	TRBJ2-7	TRBD1	-	TGTGCCAGCGGCGCCAGGGACAGCGCCTACGAGCAGTACTTC	CASGARDSAYEQYF
TRBV7-9	TRBJ1-4	TRBD1	-	TGTGCCAGCAGCACTTCGACAGGGACTAATGAAAAACTGTTTTTT	CASSTSTGTNEKLFF
TRBV19	TRBJ1-5	-	-	TGTGCCAGTAGGTTCACAGGAGGACGGGGCAATCAGCCCCAGCATTTT	CASRFTGGRGNQPQHF
TRBV19	TRBJ2-5	TRBD2	once	TGTGCCAGTAGTGGCCGGGGACTAGTCGTTGAGACCCAGTACTTC	CASSGRGLVVETQYF
TRBV29-1	TRBJ1-1	-	-	TGCAGCGTTGAAGTCACAGCAAACACTGAAGCTTTCTTT	CSVEVTANTEAFF
TRBV6-6	TRBJ1-1	-	-	TGTGCCAGCAGAAATACAGGGACCAACACTGAAGCTTTCTTT	CASRNTGTNTEAFF
TRBV7-8	TRBJ2-1	TRBD2	-	TGTGCCAGCAGCCCGGGGACTAGCGGGGGACAAAATGAGCAGTTCTTC	CASSPGTSGGQNEQFF
TRBV15	TRBJ2-5	-	-	TGTGCCACCAGCAGAGAACCACACAGTGGAAAGGATACCCAGTACTTC	CATSREPHSGKDTQYF
TRBV6-1	TRBJ2-1	TRBD1	-	TGTGCCAGCAGTGACGGACAGGGCTTCTACAATGAGCAGTTCTTC	CASSDGQGFYNEQFF
TRBV25-1	TRBJ1-4	TRBD1	-	TGTGCCAGCAGTAACCCGGGACAGTATAATGAAAAACTGTTTTTT	CASSNPGQYNEKLFF
TRBV5-1	TRBJ2-6	-	-	TGCGCCAGCAGCTTACAGAACCCTGGGGCCAACGTCCTGACTTTC	CASSLQNPGANVLTF
TRBV29-1	TRBJ1-1	-	few	TGCAGCGGTACAGGTTGGGCTGAAGCTTTCTTT	CSGTGWAEAFF
TRBV7-6	TRBJ2-5	-	-	TGTGCCAGCAGTCAGGGGCGCCAAGAGACCCAGTACTTC	CASSQGRQETQYF
TRBV9	TRBJ2-1	TRBD2	-	TGTGCCAGCAGCGGCGGGACTAGCGGGAGCCCCAATGAGCAGTTCTTC	CASSGGTSGSPNEQFF
TRBV10-1	TRBJ2-5	TRBD1	-	TGCGCCAGCAAGGGGACAGACAGTGAGACCCAGTACTTC	CASKGTDSETQYF
TRBV11-2	TRBJ2-2	TRBD2	-	TGTGCCAGCAGCCCCTACCCTAGCGGGAGGGCCGTAAGCACCGGGGAGCTGTTTTTT	CASSPYPSGRAVSTGELFF
TRBV2	TRBJ1-4	TRBD1	-	TGTGCCAGCAGTGAGACAGGGGTGGGGGAAAAACTGTTTTTT	CASSETGVGEKLFF
TRBV5-5	TRBJ1-4	-	once	TGTGCCAGCGGGGAGACGCGACAGGCTAATGAAAAACTGTTTTTT	CASGETRQANEKLFF
TRBV29-1	TRBJ2-7	TRBD2	-	TGCAGCGTTGAAGTCAGCGGGAGGGCCTCCGAGCAGTACTTC	CSVEVSGRASEQYF
TRBV9	TRBJ2-7	TRBD2	few	TGTGCCAGCAGCGTAGGGGTAGCGGGCGAGCAGTACTTC	CASSVGVAGEQYF
TRBV11-2	TRBJ1-2	TRBD1	-	TGTGCCAGCACCTTGGATGGGACAGGGGAATATGGCTACACCTTC	CASTLDGTGEYGYTF
TRBV18	TRBJ2-2	TRBD2	-	TGTGCCAGCTCGCGGGGACTAGCGGGATCCACCGGGGAGCTGTTTTTT	CASSRGLAGSTGELFF
TRBV9	TRBJ1-1	-	-	TGTGCCAGCAGCGGACGACAGCACATGAACACTGAAGCTTTCTTT	CASSGRQHMNTEAFF
TRBV6-1	TRBJ2-1	TRBD2	-	TGTGCCAGCAGTGATGGTAGCGGGAACCCCTACAATGAGCAGTTCTTC	CASSDGSGNPYNEQFF
TRBV4-2	TRBJ2-5	TRBD2	-	TGTGCCAGCAGCCAATCCGGGACTAGCGGGGAGACCCAGTACTTC	CASSQSGTSGETQYF